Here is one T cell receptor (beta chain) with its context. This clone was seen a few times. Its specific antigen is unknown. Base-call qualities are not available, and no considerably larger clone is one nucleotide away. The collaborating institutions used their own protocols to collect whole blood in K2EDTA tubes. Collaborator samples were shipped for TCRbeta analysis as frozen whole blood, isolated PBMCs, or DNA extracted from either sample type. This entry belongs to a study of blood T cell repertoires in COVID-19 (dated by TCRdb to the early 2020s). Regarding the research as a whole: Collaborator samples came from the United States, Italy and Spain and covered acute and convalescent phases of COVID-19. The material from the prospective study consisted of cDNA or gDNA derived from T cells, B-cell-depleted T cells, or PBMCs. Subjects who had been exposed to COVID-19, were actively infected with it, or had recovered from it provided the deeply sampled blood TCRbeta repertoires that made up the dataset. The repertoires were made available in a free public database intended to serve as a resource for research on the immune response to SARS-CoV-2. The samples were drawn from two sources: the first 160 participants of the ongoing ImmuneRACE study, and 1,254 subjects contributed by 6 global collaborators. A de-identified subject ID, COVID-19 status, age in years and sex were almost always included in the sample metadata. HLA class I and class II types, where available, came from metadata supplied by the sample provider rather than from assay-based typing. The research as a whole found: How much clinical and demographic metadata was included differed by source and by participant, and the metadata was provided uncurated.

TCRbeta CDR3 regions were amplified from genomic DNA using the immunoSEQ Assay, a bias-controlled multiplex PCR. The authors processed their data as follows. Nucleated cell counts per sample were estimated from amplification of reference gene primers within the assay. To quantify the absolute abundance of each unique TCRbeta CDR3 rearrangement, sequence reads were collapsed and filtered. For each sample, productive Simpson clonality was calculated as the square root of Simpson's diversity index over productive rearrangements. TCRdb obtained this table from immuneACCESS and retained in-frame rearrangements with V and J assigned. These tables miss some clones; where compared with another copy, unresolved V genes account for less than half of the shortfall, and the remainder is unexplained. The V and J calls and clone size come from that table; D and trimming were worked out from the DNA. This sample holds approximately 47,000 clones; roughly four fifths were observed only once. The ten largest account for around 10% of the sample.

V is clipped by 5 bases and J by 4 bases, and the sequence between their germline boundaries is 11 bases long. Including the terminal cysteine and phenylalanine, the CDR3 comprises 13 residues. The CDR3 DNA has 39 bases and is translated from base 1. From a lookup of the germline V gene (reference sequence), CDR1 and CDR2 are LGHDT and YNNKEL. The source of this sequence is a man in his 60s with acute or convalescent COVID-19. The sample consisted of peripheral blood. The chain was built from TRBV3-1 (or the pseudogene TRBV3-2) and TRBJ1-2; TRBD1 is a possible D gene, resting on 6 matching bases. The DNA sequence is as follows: TGTGCCAGCAGCGCACAGGGTCCCTATGGCTACACCTTC. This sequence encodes CASSAQGPYGYTF.